The present TCR beta chain was sequenced within a study of T cells in Graves' hyperthyroidism and ophthalmopathy. Across the whole study: The authors collected peripheral blood at initial diagnosis, before any treatment.

Overall study findings and caveats: Blood also showed most of the thyroid clonotypes that were expanded above 0.001. In simple terms, a model built on 13 V-J features told ophthalmopathy apart from stable hyperthyroidism.

Clinical symptoms, serum thyroxine, TRAb, thyroid ultrasound and orbital computed tomography established diagnosis. Amplification of TCR beta CDR3 regions was performed using RNA transcripts as template. In the first-round RT-PCR of the TCR CDR3, the HTBI primer set was used. MiXCR was run by TCRdb on the multiplex PCR reads, yielding one entry per CDR3 protein. Counted here are about 350,000 distinct CDR3 sequences, about 15% occurring once; the ten biggest clones make up approximately 25%. This clonotype has ten or more counts. Its specificity is not known. The length of the CDR3 is 13 residues. Deletions cut 2 bases from V and 2 bases from J, with 5 bases between.

Sequenced material: blood. The receptor was derived from a woman younger than 45 with Graves' hyperthyroidism. This sequence joins TRBV12-3 or TRBV12-4 and TRBJ2-3; D is ambiguous. The CDR3 spells CASSLMYTDTQYF. CDR3 DNA sequence: TGTGCCAGCAGTTTAATGTACACAGATACGCAGTATTTT.